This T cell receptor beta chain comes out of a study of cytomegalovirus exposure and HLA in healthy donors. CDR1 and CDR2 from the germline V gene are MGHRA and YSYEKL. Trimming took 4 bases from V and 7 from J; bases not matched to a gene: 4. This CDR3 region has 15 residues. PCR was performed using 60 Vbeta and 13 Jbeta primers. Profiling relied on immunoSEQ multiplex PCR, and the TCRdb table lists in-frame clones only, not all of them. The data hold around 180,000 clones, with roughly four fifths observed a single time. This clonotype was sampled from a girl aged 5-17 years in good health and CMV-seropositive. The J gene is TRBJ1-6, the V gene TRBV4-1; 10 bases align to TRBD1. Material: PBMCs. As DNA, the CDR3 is TGCGCCAGCAGCCTGGGACAGGGGACAAATTCACCCCTCCACTTT. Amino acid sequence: CASSLGQGTNSPLHF.